The 8 T cell receptor beta chains presented below share a single source sample, sequenced in a study of blood T cell repertoires in COVID-19. The protocol was immunoSEQ multiplex PCR, while the TCRdb copy is restricted to in-frame clones and leaves out a portion. The sample shows about 120,000 clones, 70% to 80% of them seen only once. Specimen: peripheral blood. The receptors stem from a man over 45 with acute or convalescent COVID-19.

The table lists this clone with a few counts. J is TRBJ2-2 and V is TRBV5-1, with D possibly matching TRBD1 (6 bases). V shed 4 bases and J shed 6 bases, with 19 bases lying between them. The germline V gene encodes CDR1 SGHRS and CDR2 YFSETQ. CDR3 length: 16 amino acids. In nucleotides, the CDR3 is TGCGCCAGCAGCCCAGAGGGGGTAGCGTCGGCCGGGGAGCTGTTTTTT. It yields the protein CASSPEGVASAGELFF.

The chain links TRBV3-1 (or the pseudogene TRBV3-2) to TRBJ2-5; TRBD2 matches at 10 bases. In germline, CDR1 is LGHDT, CDR2 YNNKEL (reference sequence). V lost 0 bases and J lost 2; bases outside the gene matches: 6. This CDR3 is 17 amino acids long. CDR3 sequence (DNA): TGTGCCAGCAGCCAAGATCCAGCGGGAGGGCGGCAAGAGACCCAGTACTTC. Translation: CASSQDPAGGRQETQYF.

J is TRBJ2-3 and V is TRBV10-3; 7 nucleotides match TRBD2. J was trimmed by 5 bases and V by 0 bases; bases with no gene match: 8. The CDR3 has 16 residues. Germline-derived CDR1 and CDR2 are ENHRY and SYGVKD. CDR3 protein: CAISESLDGEGDTQYF. CDR3 nucleotide sequence: TGTGCCATCAGTGAGTCCCTTGACGGGGAGGGAGATACGCAGTATTTT.

V is TRBV6-6 and J is TRBJ1-1, with 11 bases identical to TRBD1. V was pared by 8 bases and J by 5 bases, with 10 bases of the junction left unmatched. Germline V gene lookup returns CDR1 MNHNY and CDR2 SVGAGI (reference sequence). The CDR3 runs to 15 residues. The CDR3 region is CASSGQGALVTEAFF. The CDR3 nucleotides are TGTGCCAGCTCTGGACAGGGGGCCTTGGTAACTGAAGCTTTCTTT.

This clone turned up a few times. This sequence joins TRBV21-1 and TRBJ2-1; TRBD2, the D gene given by the table, was not confirmed from the DNA. TRBV21-1 is termed a pseudogene. This CDR3 has 15 amino acids. The CDR3 reads CASSPPGGAYNEQFF. The CDR3, as DNA: TGTGCCAGCAGCCCCCCTGGCGGTGCCTACAATGAGCAGTTCTTC.

The genes are TRBV15 and TRBJ1-3, with D hard to call. There are 15 residues in the CDR3. V lost 0 bases and J lost 1, with 7 bases in between. Germline CDR1 reads LNHNV; CDR2 reads YYDKDF (reference sequence). This CDR3 is CATSRDTTSGNTIYF. CDR3 nucleotide sequence: TGTGCCACCAGCAGAGATACAACATCTGGAAACACCATATATTTT.

The V call is TRBV11-2, the J call TRBJ2-7; the match to TRBD1 covers 9 bases. The CDR3 covers 14 residues. With 0 bases clipped from V and 3 bases from J, the junction kept 0 bases outside the gene matches. Germline V CDR1 and CDR2: SGHAT, FQNNGV. This chain's CDR3 is CASSLEGQGYEQYF. The CDR3 bases are TGTGCCAGCAGCTTAGAGGGACAGGGCTACGAGCAGTACTTC.

The rearrangement uses TRBV6-4 and TRBJ1-1; D gene uncertain. V dropped 5 bases and J dropped 3 bases, with 16 bases sitting between them. Germline values: CDR1 MRHNA, CDR2 SNTAGT. This CDR3 comprises 15 residues. The CDR3 DNA is TGTGCCAGCAGTTTAAGGTCGGGAAGGGACACTGAAGCTTTCTTT. Protein product: CASSLRSGRDTEAFF.